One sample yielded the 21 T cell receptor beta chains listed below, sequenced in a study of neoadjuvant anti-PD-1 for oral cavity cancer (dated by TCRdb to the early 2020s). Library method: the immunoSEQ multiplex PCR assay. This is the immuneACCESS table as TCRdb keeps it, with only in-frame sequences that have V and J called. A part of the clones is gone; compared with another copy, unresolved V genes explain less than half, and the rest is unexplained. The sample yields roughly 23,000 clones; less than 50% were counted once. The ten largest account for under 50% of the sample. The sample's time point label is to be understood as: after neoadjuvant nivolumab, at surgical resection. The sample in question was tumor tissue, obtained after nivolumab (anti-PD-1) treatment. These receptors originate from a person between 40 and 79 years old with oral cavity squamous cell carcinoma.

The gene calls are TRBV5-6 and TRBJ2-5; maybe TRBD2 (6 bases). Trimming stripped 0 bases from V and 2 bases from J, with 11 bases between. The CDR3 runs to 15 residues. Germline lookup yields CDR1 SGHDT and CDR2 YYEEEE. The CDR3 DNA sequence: TGTGCCAGCAGCTTGGCGTCTAGCGCTCAAGAGACCCAGTACTTC. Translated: CASSLASSAQETQYF.

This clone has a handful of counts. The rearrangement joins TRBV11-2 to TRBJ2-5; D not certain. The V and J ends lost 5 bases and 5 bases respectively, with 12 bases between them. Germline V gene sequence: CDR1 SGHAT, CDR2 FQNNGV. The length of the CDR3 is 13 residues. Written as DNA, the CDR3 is TGTGCCAGCAGCCCAACCCTCCTGGAGACCCAGTACTTC. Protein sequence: CASSPTLLETQYF.

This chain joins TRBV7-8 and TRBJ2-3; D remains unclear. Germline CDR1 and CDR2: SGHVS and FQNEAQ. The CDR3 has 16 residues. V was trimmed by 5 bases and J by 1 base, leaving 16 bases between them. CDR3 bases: TGTGCCAGCAGCCGGAACCCGGTAGGCGGCACAGATACGCAGTATTTT. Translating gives CASSRNPVGGTDTQYF.

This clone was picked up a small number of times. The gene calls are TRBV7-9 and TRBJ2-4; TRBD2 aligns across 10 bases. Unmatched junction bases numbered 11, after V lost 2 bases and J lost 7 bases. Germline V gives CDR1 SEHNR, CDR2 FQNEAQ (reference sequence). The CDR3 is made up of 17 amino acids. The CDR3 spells CASSLRRLAGAVNIQYF. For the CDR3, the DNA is TGTGCCAGCAGCTTAAGGAGGCTAGCGGGGGCGGTGAACATTCAGTACTTC.

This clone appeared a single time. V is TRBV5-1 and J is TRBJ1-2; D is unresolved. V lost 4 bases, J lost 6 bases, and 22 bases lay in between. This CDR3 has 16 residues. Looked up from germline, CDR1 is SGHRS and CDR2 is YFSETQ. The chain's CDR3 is CASSPGRLSASDGYTF. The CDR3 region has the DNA TGCGCCAGCAGCCCCGGACGATTGTCGGCGTCGGATGGCTACACCTTC.

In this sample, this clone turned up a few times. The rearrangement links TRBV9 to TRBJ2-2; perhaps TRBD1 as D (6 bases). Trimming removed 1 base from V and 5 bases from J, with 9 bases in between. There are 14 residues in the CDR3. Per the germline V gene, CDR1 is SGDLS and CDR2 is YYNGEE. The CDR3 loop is CASSVWGRTGELFF. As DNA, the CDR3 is TGTGCCAGCAGCGTATGGGGGCGAACCGGGGAGCTGTTTTTT.

The CDR3, as DNA: TGTGCCAGCAGTTCCGGGGTCCGAGCCTACGAGCAGTACTTC. This codes for CASSSGVRAYEQYF. The chain combines TRBV6-1 with TRBJ2-7; a weak D match, TRBD2 (5 bases). Trimming took 5 bases from V and 2 from J, leaving 13 bases between them. The CDR3 is made up of 14 amino acids. In germline, CDR1 is MNHNS, CDR2 SASEGT.

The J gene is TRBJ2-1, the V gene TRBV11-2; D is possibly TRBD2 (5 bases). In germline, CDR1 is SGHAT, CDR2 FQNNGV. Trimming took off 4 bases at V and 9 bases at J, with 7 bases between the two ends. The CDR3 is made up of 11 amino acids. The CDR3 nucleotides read TGTGCCAGCAGCTCTGCGGGTGAGCAGTTCTTC. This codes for CASSSAGEQFF.

The CDR3 bases are TGTGCCAGCAGCATAAACGGGGGCGCGGGCACTGAAGCTTTCTTT. Its translation is CASSINGGAGTEAFF. This chain joins TRBV2 and TRBJ1-1; D possibly corresponds to TRBD1 (6 bases). Germline V gene lookup returns CDR1 SNHLY and CDR2 FYNNEI. Trimming removed 6 bases at V and 4 bases at J, with 18 bases between. The CDR3 contains 15 residues.

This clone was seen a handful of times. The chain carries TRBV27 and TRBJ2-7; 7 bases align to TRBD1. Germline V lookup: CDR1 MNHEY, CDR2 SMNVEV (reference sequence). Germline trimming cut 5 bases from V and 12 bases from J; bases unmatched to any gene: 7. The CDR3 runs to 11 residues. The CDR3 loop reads CASSQTGWLYF. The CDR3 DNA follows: TGTGCCAGCAGTCAGACAGGGTGGTTGTACTTC.

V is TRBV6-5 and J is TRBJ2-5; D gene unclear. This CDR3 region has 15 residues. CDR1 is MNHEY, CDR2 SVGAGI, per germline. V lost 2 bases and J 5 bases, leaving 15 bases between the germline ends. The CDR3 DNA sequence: TGTGCCAGCAGTTACCGACACTCTTGGGGTGAGACCCAGTACTTC. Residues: CASSYRHSWGETQYF.

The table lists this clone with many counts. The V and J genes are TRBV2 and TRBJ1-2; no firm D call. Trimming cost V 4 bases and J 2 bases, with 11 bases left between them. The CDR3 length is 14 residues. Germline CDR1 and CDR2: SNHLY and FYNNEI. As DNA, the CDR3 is TGTGCCAGCAGTGGTGCCAGCGGGAACTATGGCTACACCTTC. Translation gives CASSGASGNYGYTF.

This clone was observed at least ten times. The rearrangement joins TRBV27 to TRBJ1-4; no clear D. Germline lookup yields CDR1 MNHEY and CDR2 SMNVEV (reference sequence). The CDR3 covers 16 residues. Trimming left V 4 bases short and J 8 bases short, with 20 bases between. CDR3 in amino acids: CASSSITASYEEKLFF. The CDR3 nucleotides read TGTGCCAGCAGTTCTATCACGGCGAGTTATGAGGAAAAACTGTTTTTT.

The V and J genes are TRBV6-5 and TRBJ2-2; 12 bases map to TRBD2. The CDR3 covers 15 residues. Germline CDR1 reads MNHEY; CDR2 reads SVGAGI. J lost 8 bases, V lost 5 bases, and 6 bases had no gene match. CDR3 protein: CASSPRLAGAGELFF. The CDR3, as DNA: TGTGCCAGCAGTCCTAGACTAGCGGGAGCTGGGGAGCTGTTTTTT.

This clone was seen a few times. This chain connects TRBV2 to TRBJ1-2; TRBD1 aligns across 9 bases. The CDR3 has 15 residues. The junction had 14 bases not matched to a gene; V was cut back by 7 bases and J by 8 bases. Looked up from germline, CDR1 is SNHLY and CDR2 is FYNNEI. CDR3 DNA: TGTGCCAGCACTGGTACAGGGGGCGCGTATTTCGGCTACACCTTC. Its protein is CASTGTGGAYFGYTF. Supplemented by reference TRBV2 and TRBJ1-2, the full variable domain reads EPEVTQTPSHQVTQMGQEVILRCVPISNHLYFYWYRQILGQKVEFLVSFYNNEISEKSEIFDDQFSVERPDGSNFTLKIRSTKLEDSAMYFCASTGTGGAYFGYTFGSGTRLTVV.

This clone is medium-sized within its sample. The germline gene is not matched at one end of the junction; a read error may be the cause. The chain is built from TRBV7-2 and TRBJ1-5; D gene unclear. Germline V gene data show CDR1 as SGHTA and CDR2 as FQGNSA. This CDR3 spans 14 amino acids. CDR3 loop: CASSLGGFNQPQHF. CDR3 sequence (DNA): TGTGCCAGCAGTTTAGGAGGGTTCAATCAGCCCCAGCATTTT.

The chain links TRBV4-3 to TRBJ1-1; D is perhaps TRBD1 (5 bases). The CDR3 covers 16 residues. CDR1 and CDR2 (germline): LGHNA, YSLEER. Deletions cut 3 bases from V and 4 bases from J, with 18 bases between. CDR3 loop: CASSHAGRGGSTEAFF. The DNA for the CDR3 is TGCGCCAGCAGCCACGCCGGAAGGGGCGGAAGCACTGAAGCTTTCTTT.

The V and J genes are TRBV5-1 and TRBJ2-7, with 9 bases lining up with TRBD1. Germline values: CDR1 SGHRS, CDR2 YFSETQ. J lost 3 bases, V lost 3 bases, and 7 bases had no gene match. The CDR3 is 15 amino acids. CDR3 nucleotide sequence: TGCGCCAGCAGCTGGGGGACAGGGACTGACTACGAGCAGTACTTC. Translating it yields CASSWGTGTDYEQYF. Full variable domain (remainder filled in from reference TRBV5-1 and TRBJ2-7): KAGVTQTPRYLIKTRGQQVTLSCSPISGHRSVSWYQQTPGQGLQFLFEYFSETQRNKGNFPGRFSGRQFSNSRSEMNVSTLELGDSALYLCASSWGTGTDYEQYFGPGTRLTVT.

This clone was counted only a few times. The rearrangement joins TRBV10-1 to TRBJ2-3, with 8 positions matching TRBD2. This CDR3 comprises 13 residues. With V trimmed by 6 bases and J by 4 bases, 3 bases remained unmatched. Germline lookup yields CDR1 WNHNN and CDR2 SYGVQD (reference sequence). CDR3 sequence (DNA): TGCGCCAGCAGAGGGGGACTAGCAGATACGCAGTATTTT. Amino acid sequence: CASRGGLADTQYF.

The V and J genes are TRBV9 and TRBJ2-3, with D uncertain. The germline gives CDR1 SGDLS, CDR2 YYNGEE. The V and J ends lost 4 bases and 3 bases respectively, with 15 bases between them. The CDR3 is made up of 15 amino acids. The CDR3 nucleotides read TGTGCCAGCAGCTCGACGGTAAGCCGTACAGATACGCAGTATTTT. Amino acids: CASSSTVSRTDTQYF.

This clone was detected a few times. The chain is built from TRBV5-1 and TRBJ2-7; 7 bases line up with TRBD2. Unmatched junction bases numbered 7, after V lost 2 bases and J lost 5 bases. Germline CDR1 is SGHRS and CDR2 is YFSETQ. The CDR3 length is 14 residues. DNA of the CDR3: TGCGCCAGCAGCTTTAATGTGGGAGGGGACGAGCAGTACTTC. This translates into CASSFNVGGDEQYF.